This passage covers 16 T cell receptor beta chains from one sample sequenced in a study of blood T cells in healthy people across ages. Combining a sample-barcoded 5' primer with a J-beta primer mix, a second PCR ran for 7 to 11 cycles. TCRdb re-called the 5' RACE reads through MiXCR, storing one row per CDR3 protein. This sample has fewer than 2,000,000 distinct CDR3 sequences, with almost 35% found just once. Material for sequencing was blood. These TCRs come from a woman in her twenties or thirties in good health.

The CDR3 loop is CAWSGKDRGNEQFF. CDR3 DNA: TGTGCCTGGAGTGGGAAGGACAGGGGAAATGAGCAGTTCTTC. J is TRBJ2-1 and V is TRBV30; 9 nucleotides match TRBD1. CDR1 GTSNPN and CDR2 SVGIG come from the germline V gene (reference sequence). The CDR3 is 14 residues long. The J segment lost 7 bases and the V segment lost 1 base, leaving 5 bases of the junction unmatched.

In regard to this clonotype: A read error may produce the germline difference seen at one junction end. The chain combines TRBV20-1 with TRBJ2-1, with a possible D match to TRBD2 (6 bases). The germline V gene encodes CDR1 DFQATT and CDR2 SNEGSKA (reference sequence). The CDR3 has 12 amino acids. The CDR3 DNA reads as TGCAGTGCTAGGGGACTGACCAATGAGCAGCTCTTC. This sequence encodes CSARGLTNEQLF.

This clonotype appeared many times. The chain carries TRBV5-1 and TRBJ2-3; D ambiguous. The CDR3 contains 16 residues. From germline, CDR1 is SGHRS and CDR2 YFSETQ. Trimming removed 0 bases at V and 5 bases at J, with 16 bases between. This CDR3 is CASSLGNVFVGDTQYF. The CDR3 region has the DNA TGCGCCAGCAGCTTGGGAAACGTCTTCGTGGGAGATACGCAGTATTTT.

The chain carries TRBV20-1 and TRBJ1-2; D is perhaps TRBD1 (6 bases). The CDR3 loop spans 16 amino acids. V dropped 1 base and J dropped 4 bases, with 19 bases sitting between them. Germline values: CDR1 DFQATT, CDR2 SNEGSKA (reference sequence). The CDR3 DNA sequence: TGCAGTGCTAGAGTTTGGACAGAGCAAGAGGGCTATGGCTACACCTTC. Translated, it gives CSARVWTEQEGYGYTF.

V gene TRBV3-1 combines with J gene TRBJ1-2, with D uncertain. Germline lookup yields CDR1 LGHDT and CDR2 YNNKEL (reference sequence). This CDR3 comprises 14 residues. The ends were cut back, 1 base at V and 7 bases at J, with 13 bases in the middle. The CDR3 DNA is TGTGCCAGCAGCCAAGCAGCGGGAAATTCTGGCTACACCTTC. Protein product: CASSQAAGNSGYTF.

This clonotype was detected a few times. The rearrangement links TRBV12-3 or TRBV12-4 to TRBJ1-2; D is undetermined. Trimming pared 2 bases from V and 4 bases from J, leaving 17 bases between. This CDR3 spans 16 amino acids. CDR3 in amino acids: CASSLMTGGPRYGYTF. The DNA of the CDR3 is TGTGCCAGCAGTTTAATGACGGGCGGGCCTCGCTATGGCTACACCTTC.

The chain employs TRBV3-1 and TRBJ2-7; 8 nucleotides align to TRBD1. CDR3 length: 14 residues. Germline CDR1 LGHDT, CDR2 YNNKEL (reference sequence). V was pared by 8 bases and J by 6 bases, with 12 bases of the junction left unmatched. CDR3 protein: CASGLGQASREQYF. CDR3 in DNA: TGTGCCAGCGGCTTGGGACAGGCCTCTCGCGAGCAGTACTTC.

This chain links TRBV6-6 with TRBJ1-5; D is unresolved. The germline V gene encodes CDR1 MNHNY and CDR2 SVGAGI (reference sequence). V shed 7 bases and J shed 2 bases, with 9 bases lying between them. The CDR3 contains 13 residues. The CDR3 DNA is TGTGCCAGCACCATAATAGGCAATCAGCCCCAGCATTTT. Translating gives CASTIIGNQPQHF.

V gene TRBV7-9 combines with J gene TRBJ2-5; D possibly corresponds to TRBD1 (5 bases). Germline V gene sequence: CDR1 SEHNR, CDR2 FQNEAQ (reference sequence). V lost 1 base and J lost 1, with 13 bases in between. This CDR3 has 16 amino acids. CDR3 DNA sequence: TGTGCCAGCAGCTTAGAGGAAGGGGCTAGCCAAGAGACCCAGTACTTC. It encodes CASSLEEGASQETQYF. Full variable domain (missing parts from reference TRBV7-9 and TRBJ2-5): DTGVSQNPRHKITKRGQNVTFRCDPISEHNRLYWYRQTLGQGPEFLTYFQNEAQLEKSRLLSDRFSAERPKGSFSTLEIQRTEQGDSAMYLCASSLEEGASQETQYFGPGTRLLVL.

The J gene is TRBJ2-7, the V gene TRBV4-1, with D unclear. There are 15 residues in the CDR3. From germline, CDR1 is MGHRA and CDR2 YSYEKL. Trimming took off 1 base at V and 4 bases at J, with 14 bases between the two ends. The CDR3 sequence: CASSQGRLSPYEQYF. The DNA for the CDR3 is TGCGCCAGCAGCCAAGGGAGACTGTCTCCATACGAGCAGTACTTC.

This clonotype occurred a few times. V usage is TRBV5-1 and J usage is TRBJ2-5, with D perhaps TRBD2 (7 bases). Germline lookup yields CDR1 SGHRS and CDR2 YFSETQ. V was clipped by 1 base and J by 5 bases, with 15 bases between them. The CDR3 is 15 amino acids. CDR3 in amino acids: CASSLIGGAGETQYF. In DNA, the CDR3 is TGCGCCAGCAGCTTGATTGGGGGGGCCGGGGAGACCCAGTACTTC. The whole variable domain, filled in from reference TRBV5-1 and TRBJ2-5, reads KAGVTQTPRYLIKTRGQQVTLSCSPISGHRSVSWYQQTPGQGLQFLFEYFSETQRNKGNFPGRFSGRQFSNSRSEMNVSTLELGDSALYLCASSLIGGAGETQYFGPGTRLLVL.

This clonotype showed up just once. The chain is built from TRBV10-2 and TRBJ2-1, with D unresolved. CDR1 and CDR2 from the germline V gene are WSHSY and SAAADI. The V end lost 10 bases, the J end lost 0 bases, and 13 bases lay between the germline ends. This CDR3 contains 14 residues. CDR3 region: CATKGGSSYNEQFF. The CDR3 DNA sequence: TGCGCCACCAAGGGCGGCAGCTCCTACAATGAGCAGTTCTTC.

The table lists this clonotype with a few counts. CDR3 amino acids: CASSSGQGVEAFF. DNA of the CDR3: TGTGCCAGCAGTTCAGGACAGGGAGTCGAAGCTTTCTTT. The gene calls are TRBV27 and TRBJ1-1, with 8 bases aligning to TRBD1. The CDR3 length is 13 residues. The J segment lost 8 bases and the V segment lost 4 bases, leaving 6 bases of the junction unmatched. CDR1 is MNHEY, CDR2 SMNVEV, per germline (reference sequence).

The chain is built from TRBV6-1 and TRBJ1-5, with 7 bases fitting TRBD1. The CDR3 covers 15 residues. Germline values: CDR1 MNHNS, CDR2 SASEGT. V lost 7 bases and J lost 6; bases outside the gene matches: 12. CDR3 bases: TGTGCCAGCACCAACCCGGGACAGAGAATTCAGCCCCAGCATTTT. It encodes CASTNPGQRIQPQHF.

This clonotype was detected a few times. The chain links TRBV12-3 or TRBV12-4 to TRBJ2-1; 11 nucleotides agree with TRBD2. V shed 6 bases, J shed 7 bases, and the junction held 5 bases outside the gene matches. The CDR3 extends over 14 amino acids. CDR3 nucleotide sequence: TGTGCCAGCAGCTTTAGCGGGGGGGCTAATGAGCAGTTCTTC. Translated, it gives CASSFSGGANEQFF.

The CDR3 bases are TGTGCCAGCAGTCTTGACATCCAAGGGGCTTTCTTT. This sequence encodes CASSLDIQGAFF. The rearrangement links TRBV12-3 or TRBV12-4 to TRBJ1-1; D ambiguous. The CDR3 has 12 residues. Trimming took off 5 bases at V and 11 bases at J, with 15 bases between the two ends.